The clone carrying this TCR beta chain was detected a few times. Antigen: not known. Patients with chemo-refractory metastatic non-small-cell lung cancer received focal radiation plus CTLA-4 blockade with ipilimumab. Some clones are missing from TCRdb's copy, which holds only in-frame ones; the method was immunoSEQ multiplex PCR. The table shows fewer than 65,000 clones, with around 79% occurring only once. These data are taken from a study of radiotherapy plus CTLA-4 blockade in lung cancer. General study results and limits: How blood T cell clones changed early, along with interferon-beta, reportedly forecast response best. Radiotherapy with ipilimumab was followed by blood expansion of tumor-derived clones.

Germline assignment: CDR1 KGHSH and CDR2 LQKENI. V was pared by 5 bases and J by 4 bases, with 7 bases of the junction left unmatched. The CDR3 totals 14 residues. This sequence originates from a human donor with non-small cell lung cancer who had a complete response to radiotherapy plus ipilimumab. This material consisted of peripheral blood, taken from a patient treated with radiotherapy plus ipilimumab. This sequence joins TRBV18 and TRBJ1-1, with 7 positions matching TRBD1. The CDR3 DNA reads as TGTGCCAGCTCAACCGGGACAGCAAGCACTGAAGCTTTCTTT. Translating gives CASSTGTASTEAFF.